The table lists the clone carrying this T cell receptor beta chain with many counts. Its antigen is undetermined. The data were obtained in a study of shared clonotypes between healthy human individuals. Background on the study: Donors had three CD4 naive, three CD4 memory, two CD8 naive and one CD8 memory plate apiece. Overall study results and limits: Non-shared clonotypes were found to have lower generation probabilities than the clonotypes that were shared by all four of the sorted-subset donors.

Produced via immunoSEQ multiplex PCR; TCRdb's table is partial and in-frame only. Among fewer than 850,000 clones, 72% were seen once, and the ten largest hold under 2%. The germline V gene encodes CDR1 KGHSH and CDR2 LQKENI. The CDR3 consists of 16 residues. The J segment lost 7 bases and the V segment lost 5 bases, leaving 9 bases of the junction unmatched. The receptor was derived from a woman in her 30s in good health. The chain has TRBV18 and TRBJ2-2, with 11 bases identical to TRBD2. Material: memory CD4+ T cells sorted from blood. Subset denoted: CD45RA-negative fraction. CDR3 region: CASSEITSGSNGELFF. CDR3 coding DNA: TGTGCCAGCTCAGAAATCACTAGCGGGAGTAACGGGGAGCTGTTTTTT.